This T cell receptor beta chain emerged from a study of blood T cell repertoires in COVID-19. The CDR3 covers 13 residues. CDR1 and CDR2 (germline): SGHAT, FQNNGV. The ends lost 7 bases at V and 5 bases at J; junction bases unmatched: 7. Sequencing used immunoSEQ multiplex PCR; TCRdb keeps in-frame clones, though not all of them. Counted here are some 220,000 clones, approximately 80% occurring once; the ten biggest clones make up about 10%. This chain connects TRBV11-2 to TRBJ1-2, with TRBD1 identical over 7 bases. Source material: peripheral blood. The receptor's source is a man in his fifties with active or convalescent COVID-19. The CDR3 spells CASTFDRAYGYTF. In nucleotides, the CDR3 is TGTGCCAGCACCTTTGACAGGGCTTATGGCTACACCTTC.